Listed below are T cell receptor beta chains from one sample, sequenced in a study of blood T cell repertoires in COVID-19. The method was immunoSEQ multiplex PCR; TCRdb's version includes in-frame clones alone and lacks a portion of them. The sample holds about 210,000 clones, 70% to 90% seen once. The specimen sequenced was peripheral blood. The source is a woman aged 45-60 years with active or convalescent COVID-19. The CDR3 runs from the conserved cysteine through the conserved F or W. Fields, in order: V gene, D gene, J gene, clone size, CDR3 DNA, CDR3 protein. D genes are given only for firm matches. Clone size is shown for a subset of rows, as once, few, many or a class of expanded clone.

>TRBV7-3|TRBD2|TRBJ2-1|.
TGTGCCAGCAGCCTGGGCTCGAGCGGGAGGGCAATTGAGCAGTTCTTC
CASSLGSSGRAIEQFF
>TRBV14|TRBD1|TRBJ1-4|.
TGTGCCAGCAGCCGGACAGGGGGAAGTGAAAAACTGTTTTTT
CASSRTGGSEKLFF
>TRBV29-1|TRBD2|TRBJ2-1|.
TGCAGCGTTGAGGGACTAGCGGGGTTCGCCTACAATGAGCAGTTCTTC
CSVEGLAGFAYNEQFF
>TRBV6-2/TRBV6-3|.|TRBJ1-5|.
TGTGCCAGCAGTTACAACGGACAGAATAGCAATCAGCCCCAGCATTTT
CASSYNGQNSNQPQHF
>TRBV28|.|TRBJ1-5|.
TGTGCCTCAGCCTGGACAGTGGATCAGCCCCAGCATTTT
CASAWTVDQPQHF
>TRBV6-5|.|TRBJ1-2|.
TGTGCCAGCAGTCTGAGAAATGGCTACACCTTC
CASSLRNGYTF
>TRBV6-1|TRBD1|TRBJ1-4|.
TGTGCCAGCAGTGCCAGCTGGGGGGACAGCTCTAATGAAAAACTGTTTTTT
CASSASWGDSSNEKLFF
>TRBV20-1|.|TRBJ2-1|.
TGCAGTGCTAGAGAATTGACAATTGAGTTCTTC
CSARELTIEFF
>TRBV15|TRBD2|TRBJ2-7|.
TGTGCCACCAGCAGAGATCGGTCTAGCGGGAGGGCGGGGTACGAGCAGTACTTC
CATSRDRSSGRAGYEQYF
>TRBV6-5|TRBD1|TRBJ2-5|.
TGTGCCAGCAGGGGAAGACAGGGAGAGACCCAGTACTTC
CASRGRQGETQYF
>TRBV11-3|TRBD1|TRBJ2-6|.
TGTGCCAGCAGCCCGGGACAGGGGTCCGGGGCCAACGTCCTGACTTTC
CASSPGQGSGANVLTF
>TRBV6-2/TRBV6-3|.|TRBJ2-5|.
TGTGCCAGCAGTTACCCCTACAGGGACCAAGAGACCCAGTACTTC
CASSYPYRDQETQYF
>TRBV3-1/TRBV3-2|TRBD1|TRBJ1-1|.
TGTGCCAGCAGCCCGAACAGGGGCGAAGCTTTCTTT
CASSPNRGEAFF
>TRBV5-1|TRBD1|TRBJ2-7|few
TGCGCCAGCAGCCGTGGGACAGACCCCTACGAGCAGTACTTC
CASSRGTDPYEQYF
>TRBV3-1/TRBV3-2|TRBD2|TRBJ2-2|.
TGTGCCAGCAGCCAGCGGAATAGCGGGATTCCCGGGGAGCTGTTTTTT
CASSQRNSGIPGELFF
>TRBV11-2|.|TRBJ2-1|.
TGTGCCAGCAGCTTAGGGCTAGCGCCCTCCTACAATGAGCAGTTCTTC
CASSLGLAPSYNEQFF
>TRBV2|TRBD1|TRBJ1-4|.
TGTGCCAGCAGGGAACAGGGGGCCACTAATGAAAAACTGTTTTTT
CASREQGATNEKLFF
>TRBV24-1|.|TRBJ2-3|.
TGTGCCACCAGTGATTTAAAGACTAGCACAGATACGCAGTATTTT
CATSDLKTSTDTQYF
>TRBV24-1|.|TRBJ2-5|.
TGTGCCACCAGTGATATTTTGGCGACCCAGTACTTC
CATSDILATQYF
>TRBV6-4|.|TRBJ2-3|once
TGTGCCAGCAGTGACCGCGACGGGAGCACAGATACGCAGTATTTT
CASSDRDGSTDTQYF
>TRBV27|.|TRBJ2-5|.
TGTGCCAGCGGCCAAAGACTAGAAGAGACCCAGTACTTC
CASGQRLEETQYF
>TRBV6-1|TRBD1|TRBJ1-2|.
TGTGCCAGCAGTGAAGCGGACAGGGTACACTATGGCTACACCTTC
CASSEADRVHYGYTF
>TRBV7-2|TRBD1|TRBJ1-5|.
TGTGCCAGCAGCTTAGCGGGGACAGGGGGCATGGACTGGAGGCAGCCCCAGCATTTT
CASSLAGTGGMDWRQPQHF
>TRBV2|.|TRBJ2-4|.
TGTGCCAGCGGGGAGGAAGGAAAAAACATTCAGTACTTC
CASGEEGKNIQYF
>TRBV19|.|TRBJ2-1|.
TGTGCCAGTAGTCTAAACAATGAGCAGTTCTTC
CASSLNNEQFF
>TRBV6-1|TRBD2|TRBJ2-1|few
TGTGCCAGCAGTGAGGGGGGGGGAAATGAGCAGTTCTTC
CASSEGGGNEQFF
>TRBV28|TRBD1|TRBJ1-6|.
TGTGCCAGCACGACAGGGGCCATTCCGAGCTCCTATAATTCACCCCTCCACTTT
CASTTGAIPSSYNSPLHF
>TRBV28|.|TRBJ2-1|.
TGTGCCAGCAGTTTTCGACCACGGGGGAATGAGCAGTTCTTC
CASSFRPRGNEQFF
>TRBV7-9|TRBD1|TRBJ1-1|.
TGTGCCAGCAGCCGGGACAGTGCTGAAGCTTTCTTT
CASSRDSAEAFF
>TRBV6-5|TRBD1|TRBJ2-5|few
TGTGCCAGCCGGGGACAGGCCGGGGGGACCCAGTACTTC
CASRGQAGGTQYF
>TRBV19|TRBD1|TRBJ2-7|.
TGTGCCAGTCGGCTTCCGGGACAGGGGTTTTGCGAGCAGTACTTC
CASRLPGQGFCEQYF
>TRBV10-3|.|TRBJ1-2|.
TGTGCCATCACGACCTCAGGGTCGGCTAACTATGGCTACACCTTC
CAITTSGSANYGYTF
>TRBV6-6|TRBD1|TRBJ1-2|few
TGTGCCAGCAGTTCAGGGGGCGATGGCTACACCTTC
CASSSGGDGYTF
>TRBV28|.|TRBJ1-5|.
TGTGCCAGCAGCGCCGGAGGGCAGCCCCAGCATTTT
CASSAGGQPQHF
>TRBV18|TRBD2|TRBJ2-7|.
TGTGCCAGCTCACCTTATAGCGGGAGCGGGAACGAGCAGTACTTC
CASSPYSGSGNEQYF
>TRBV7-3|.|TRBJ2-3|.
TGTGCCAGCAGGGCGACTAGTTCCTGGTCAGATACGCAGTATTTT
CASRATSSWSDTQYF
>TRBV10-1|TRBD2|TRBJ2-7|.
TGCGCCAGCAGTGAGGGCGGGAGGTACGAGCAGTACTTC
CASSEGGRYEQYF
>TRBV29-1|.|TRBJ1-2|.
TGCAGCGTTTCCGCTACGCCGGATGGCTACACCTTC
CSVSATPDGYTF
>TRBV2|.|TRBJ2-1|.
TGTGCCAGCAGCTTTTACAATGAGCAGTTCTTC
CASSFYNEQFF
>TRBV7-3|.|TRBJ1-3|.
TGTGCCAGCAGCCCTTGGGCCAGCACTGGAAACACCATATATTTT
CASSPWASTGNTIYF
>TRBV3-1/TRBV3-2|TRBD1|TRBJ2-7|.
TGTGCCAGCAGCCAATGGCAGACAGGGGCCTACGAGCAGTACTTC
CASSQWQTGAYEQYF
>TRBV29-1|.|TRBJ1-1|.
TGCAGCGCCCTGGAGGGGTACACTGAAGCTTTCTTT
CSALEGYTEAFF
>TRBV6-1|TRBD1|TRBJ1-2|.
TGTGCCAGCAGTGACCAACAGGGGGTGTTGTATGGCTACACCTTC
CASSDQQGVLYGYTF
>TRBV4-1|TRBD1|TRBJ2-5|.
TGCGCCAGCAGCCAAGGACAGGGAACACAAGAGACCCAGTACTTC
CASSQGQGTQETQYF